These 17 T cell receptor beta chains came from one sample sequenced in a study of T-cell reconstitution after alpha-beta-depleted transplantation in children. Preparation of the TCRbeta library was carried out with unique molecular identifiers. From the PCR reads, TCRdb called clonotypes with MiXCR, one entry per CDR3 protein. In the table there are roughly 160,000 distinct CDR3 sequences, 11% of which are singletons. This sample comprised PBMCs, obtained before TCRalphabeta/CD19-depleted stem cell transplant. These receptors were taken from a boy aged 2 to 10 with acute myeloid leukemia, due to receive a stem cell transplant.

This clonotype was observed many times. This chain links TRBV28 with TRBJ1-6, with a possible D match to TRBD1 (5 bases). The germline CDR1 and CDR2 sequences are MDHEN and SYDVKM. CDR3 length equals 15 residues. V lost 3 bases to trimming and J lost 6 bases, with 12 bases between them. In DNA form, the CDR3 reads TGTGCCAGCAGTTTGATCGGGGGTGGTAATTCACCCCTCCACTTT. Translation: CASSLIGGGNSPLHF. The whole variable domain, remainder taken from reference TRBV28 and TRBJ1-6, is DVKVTQSSRYLVKRTGEKVFLECVQDMDHENMFWYRQDPGLGLRLIYFSYDVKMKEKGDIPEGYSVSREKKERFSLILESASTNQTSMYLCASSLIGGGNSPLHFGNGTRLTVT.

This clonotype is labeled as medium-sized. The chain carries TRBV11-2 and TRBJ2-5; weak D call: TRBD2 (6 bases). This CDR3 is 15 amino acids long. The germline CDR1 and CDR2 sequences are SGHAT and FQNNGV. Deletions cut 0 bases from V and 4 bases from J, with 12 bases between. For the CDR3, the DNA is TGTGCCAGCAGCTTAGACGGGACTTCTCGAGAGACCCAGTACTTC. Encoded protein: CASSLDGTSRETQYF. Filled out from reference TRBV11-2 and TRBJ2-5, the complete variable domain reads EAGVAQSPRYKIIEKRQSVAFWCNPISGHATLYWYQQILGQGPKLLIQFQNNGVVDDSQLPKDRFSAERLKGVDSTLKIQPAKLEDSAVYLCASSLDGTSRETQYFGPGTRLLVL.

This clonotype was seen repeatedly, ten times or more. V and J are TRBV27 and TRBJ2-7; maybe TRBD1 (7 bases). The CDR3 has 14 residues. Between the trimmed V and J ends, which lost 1 base and 4 bases, there was a span of 11 bases. Germline V gene sequence: CDR1 MNHEY, CDR2 SMNVEV (reference sequence). The CDR3 DNA reads TGTGCCAGCAGTTTATTTGCAGGGGGGTACGAGCAGTACTTC. It yields the protein CASSLFAGGYEQYF.

This clonotype has at least ten counts. This rearrangement joins TRBV10-2 to TRBJ2-7, with 7 nucleotides matching TRBD2. The V and J ends lost 3 bases and 6 bases, in that order; junction bases with no gene match: 2. The CDR3 is 12 amino acids. Germline assignment: CDR1 WSHSY and CDR2 SAAADI. In nucleotides, the CDR3 is TGCGCCAGCAGTGATTTAGCGGGCGAGCAGTACTTC. This codes for CASSDLAGEQYF.

This clonotype was seen repeatedly, ten times or more. This sequence joins TRBV20-1 and TRBJ1-1; the D gene is possibly TRBD1 (6 bases). V was trimmed by 3 bases and J by 5 bases, leaving 19 bases between them. There are 15 residues in the CDR3. The germline gives CDR1 DFQATT, CDR2 SNEGSKA (reference sequence). This chain's CDR3 is CSASRPRGRGTEAFF. The CDR3 DNA is TGCAGTGCTAGCCGTCCCCGGGGGAGGGGGACTGAAGCTTTCTTT.

This clonotype occurred many times. The chain employs TRBV12-3 or TRBV12-4 and TRBJ1-5, with TRBD1 matching over 10 bases. The CDR3 extends over 18 amino acids. V gave up 0 bases and J gave up 3 bases; unmatched junction bases: 8. The CDR3 DNA is TGTGCCAGCAGTTTAGCTCCGGGACAGGGGAGCCACAATCAGCCCCAGCATTTT. Its translation is CASSLAPGQGSHNQPQHF.

The table lists this clonotype with many counts. This rearrangement joins TRBV21-1 to TRBJ2-5. TRBV21-1 is a pseudogene segment. The CDR3 spans 13 residues. This CDR3 reads CASSLANQETQYF. In DNA form, the CDR3 reads TGTGCCAGCAGCTTAGCGAACCAAGAGACCCAGTACTTC.

This clonotype was seen repeatedly, ten times or more. The chain employs TRBV13 and TRBJ1-2; 11 bases agree with TRBD1. The ends lost 5 bases at V and 7 bases at J; junction bases unmatched: 9. Per germline, CDR1 PRHDT and CDR2 FYEKMQ (reference sequence). The CDR3 spans 15 residues. CDR3 DNA sequence: TGTGCCAGCAGCCCCCAGGGACAGGGGGTGCCTGGCTACACCTTC. This codes for CASSPQGQGVPGYTF.

This clonotype was observed many times. The chain carries TRBV7-3 and TRBJ2-3, with TRBD2 as a possible D gene (6 bases). V was clipped by 2 bases and J by 3 bases, with 12 bases between them. From germline, CDR1 is SGHTA and CDR2 FQGTGA. There are 15 residues in the CDR3. The CDR3 DNA follows: TGTGCCAGCAGCTTATTGGGACTTTTGACAGATACGCAGTATTTT. Its translation is CASSLLGLLTDTQYF.

This clonotype was observed many times. J is TRBJ2-4 and V is TRBV7-9, with 10 nucleotides matching TRBD1. This CDR3 contains 16 residues. Unmatched junction bases numbered 11, after V lost 5 bases and J lost 7 bases. Germline-derived CDR1 and CDR2 are SEHNR and FQNEAQ (reference sequence). The CDR3 region is CASSPPGQGEINIQYF. CDR3 sequence (DNA): TGTGCCAGCAGCCCTCCTGGACAGGGGGAGATTAACATTCAGTACTTC.

Many counts were recorded for this clonotype. J is TRBJ1-1 and V is TRBV20-1, with D perhaps TRBD1 (5 bases). The CDR3 has 14 amino acids. Germline V gene lookup returns CDR1 DFQATT and CDR2 SNEGSKA (reference sequence). V shed 0 bases and J shed 1 base, with 9 bases lying between them. This chain's CDR3 is CSARDAQANTEAFF. CDR3 nucleotides: TGCAGTGCTAGAGATGCACAGGCGAACACTGAAGCTTTCTTT.

This clonotype came up many times. The junction departs from the called germline gene at one end, perhaps through a read error. The chain carries TRBV6-5 and TRBJ1-1, with a tentative D call TRBD1 (6 bases). CDR1 and CDR2 (germline): MNHEY, SVGAGI. The CDR3 is 15 amino acids. This CDR3 is CASIYSPQGSTEAFF. The CDR3 coding sequence is TGTGCCAGCATTTACTCTCCCCAGGGGTCCACTGAAGCTTTCTTT.

To note about this clonotype: This may stem from a read error, because a much larger clone lies one nucleotide away. This rearrangement joins TRBV6-1 to TRBJ2-6, with 7 positions matching TRBD1. J was trimmed by 1 base and V by 10 bases; bases with no gene match: 7. Germline values: CDR1 MNHNS, CDR2 SASEGT. The CDR3 has 15 amino acids. The CDR3 sequence: CANRDRVSGANVLTF. For the CDR3, the DNA is TGTGCCAACAGAGACAGGGTATCTGGGGCCAACGTCCTGACTTTC.

As to this clonotype: The junction and the germline gene differ at one end; a read error may be behind it. The gene calls are TRBV5-1 and TRBJ1-2; TRBD1 aligns across 7 bases. Germline values: CDR1 SGHRS, CDR2 YFSETQ. CDR3 length equals 12 residues. CDR3 nucleotides: TGCGCCAGCAGCTCAACAGGGGATGGCGACACCTTC. It specifies CASSSTGDGDTF. The entire variable domain, with the rest obtained from reference TRBV5-1 and TRBJ1-2, is as follows: KAGVTQTPRYLIKTRGQQVTLSCSPISGHRSVSWYQQTPGQGLQFLFEYFSETQRNKGNFPGRFSGRQFSNSRSEMNVSTLELGDSALYLCASSSTGDGDTFGSGTRLTVV.

This clonotype has at least ten counts. The CDR3 spells CASSQDRGLGAQPQHF. CDR3 sequence (DNA): TGCGCCAGCAGCCAAGATCGAGGCTTGGGGGCTCAGCCCCAGCATTTT. The rearrangement links TRBV4-1 to TRBJ1-5; TRBD1 might be the D (6 bases). The CDR3 is 16 residues long. Trimming stripped 0 bases from V and 6 bases from J, with 15 bases between. The germline V gene has CDR1 MGHRA and CDR2 YSYEKL.

At least ten counts were recorded for this clonotype. The CDR3 bases are TGTGCCAGCAGCCGAACCGGGACTAGCGGCTACAATGAGCAGTTCTTC. It translates to CASSRTGTSGYNEQFF. The V gene is TRBV12-3 or TRBV12-4, the J gene TRBJ2-1; 11 nucleotides match TRBD2. With 6 bases clipped from V and 3 bases from J, the junction kept 7 bases outside the gene matches. The CDR3 length is 16 residues.

Comment on this clonotype: A much bigger clone sits one base away, suggesting this may be a read error. The chain has TRBV7-9 and TRBJ1-1, with TRBD1 matching 8 bases. The CDR3 runs 14 residues. Germline assignment: CDR1 SEHNR and CDR2 FQNEAQ (reference sequence). Trimming removed 10 bases from V and 1 base from J; junction bases left unmatched: 8. The CDR3 DNA reads as TGTGCCAACACTCCGGGGACAGGGAACACTGAAGCTTTCTTT. This gives the protein CANTPGTGNTEAFF.